One sample yielded the 16 T cell receptor beta chains listed below, sequenced in a study of beta chain features in type 1 diabetes. As every portion of the isolated RNA was reverse transcribed, the sequencing read expressed TCRB transcripts. Clones were sequenced by immunoSEQ multiplex PCR, and TCRdb holds only the in-frame ones, with some missing. The repertoire consists of 810,000 or so clones, with 17% occurring once and the leading ten covering 0.02% to 0.03%. The specimen sequenced was naive CD4+ T cells from blood. These receptors came from a young woman in good health.

The rearrangement links TRBV4-1 to TRBJ2-7; TRBD2 matches at 14 bases. CDR3 length: 16 amino acids. Germline V gives CDR1 MGHRA, CDR2 YSYEKL. With V trimmed by 0 bases and J by 5 bases, 3 bases remained unmatched. Written as DNA, the CDR3 is TGCGCCAGCAGCCAAGAGGGACTAGCGGGAGAGGACGAGCAGTACTTC. As protein: CASSQEGLAGEDEQYF.

V and J are TRBV5-6 and TRBJ2-7; 8 bases are a match to TRBD1. The CDR3 totals 14 residues. Trimming took 1 base from V and 4 from J; bases not matched to a gene: 4. Germline CDR1 SGHDT, CDR2 YYEEEE. The CDR3 loop reads CASSLPGTGYEQYF. CDR3 sequence (DNA): TGTGCCAGCAGCTTGCCGGGGACAGGATACGAGCAGTACTTC.

The table lists this clone with a few counts. This chain connects TRBV7-9 to TRBJ2-5; D uncertain. The V end lost 3 bases, the J end lost 2 bases, and 10 bases lay between the germline ends. The germline gives CDR1 SEHNR, CDR2 FQNEAQ (reference sequence). The CDR3 extends over 14 amino acids. The CDR3: CASSFSSGQETQYF. The CDR3, as DNA: TGTGCCAGCAGCTTTAGTTCAGGACAAGAGACCCAGTACTTC.

This clone has only a few counts. The conserved phenylalanine or tryptophan is not found at the CDR3 terminus, so this likely reflects a read error. Because the CDR3's place on the DNA is in doubt, the DNA is left out and the CDR3 is given as listed by TCRdb. V usage is TRBV18 and J usage is TRBJ2-7; the D call TRBD2 from the table was never checked on the DNA. Germline CDR1 and CDR2: KGHSH and LQKENI. From its first to its last residue, the CDR3 has 12 amino acids. The CDR3 sequence is CASSPGTSGRII.

This clone was seen a few times. The chain is built from TRBV11-2 and TRBJ2-5; weak D call: TRBD1 (6 bases). Matching the DNA end better, TRBJ2-7 makes the J call doubtful. Germline lookup yields CDR1 SGHAT and CDR2 FQNNGV. The CDR3 consists of 14 residues. CDR3: CASSLGQGIYEQYF. The CDR3 bases are TGTGCCAGCAGCTTAGGCCAGGGGATTTACGAGCAGTACTTC.

The CDR3 DNA is TGTGCCAGCTCACCAATGACAGGGGGCTCCTCCTATGGCTACACCTTC. Translation: CASSPMTGGSSYGYTF. The rearrangement uses TRBV18 and TRBJ1-2; 10 bases line up with TRBD1. Germline V gene data show CDR1 as KGHSH and CDR2 as LQKENI. CDR3 length equals 16 residues. Unmatched junction bases numbered 7, after V lost 2 bases and J lost 4 bases.

The rearrangement links TRBV11-2 to TRBJ2-7; a possible D gene is TRBD1 (5 bases). The germline gives CDR1 SGHAT, CDR2 FQNNGV. The CDR3 is 13 residues long. Trimming pared 6 bases from V and 3 bases from J, leaving 12 bases between. The CDR3 DNA reads TGTGCCAGCAGGCGTACAGGAGTCTACGAGCAGTACTTC. Amino acid sequence: CASRRTGVYEQYF.

This clone occurred a few times. The chain has TRBV18 and TRBJ1-1, with 9 bases aligning to TRBD1. The CDR3 spans 14 residues. CDR1 and CDR2 (germline): KGHSH, LQKENI. Losses at the gene ends were 2 bases for V and 3 bases for J; bases not matched to a gene: 1. CDR3 sequence (DNA): TGTGCCAGCTCACCAGGACAGGGGTACACTGAAGCTTTCTTT. Its translation is CASSPGQGYTEAFF.

The V gene is TRBV28, the J gene TRBJ2-3, with 7 bases lining up with TRBD2. CDR1 and CDR2 from the germline V gene are MDHEN and SYDVKM. The ends lost 5 bases at V and 6 bases at J; junction bases unmatched: 14. The CDR3 consists of 16 residues. CDR3 bases: TGTGCCAGCAGTGGAGGTGAGGCGCAGGGAGGGGATACGCAGTATTTT. Residues: CASSGGEAQGGDTQYF.

The chain combines TRBV21-1 with TRBJ2-7; TRBD1 is the table's D call and was not checked against the DNA. TRBV21-1 is flagged as a pseudogene. The length of the CDR3 is 15 residues. The CDR3 DNA reads TGTGCCAGCAAATACCGGGACAGGGATTCTTACGAGCAGTACTTC. It yields the protein CASKYRDRDSYEQYF.

This chain uses TRBV5-6 with TRBJ1-2, with D possibly TRBD1 on 6 matching bases. The CDR3 loop spans 13 amino acids. Germline values: CDR1 SGHDT, CDR2 YYEEEE. Trimming pared 2 bases from V and 4 bases from J, leaving 9 bases between. As DNA, the CDR3 is TGTGCCAGCAGCTTAGGCAGGGGCTATGGCTACACCTTC. Translated, it gives CASSLGRGYGYTF.

The chain has TRBV18 and TRBJ1-2, with 9 nucleotides matching TRBD1. V trimming: 2 bases; J trimming: 4 bases; junction bases outside the gene matches: 11. The germline gives CDR1 KGHSH, CDR2 LQKENI. The CDR3 contains 17 residues. In nucleotides, the CDR3 is TGTGCCAGCTCACCAACGGGACAGGGCCAAAAGGTCTATGGCTACACCTTC. Its protein product is CASSPTGQGQKVYGYTF.

There are a few counts of this clone. The chain uses TRBV5-6 and TRBJ1-2; D might be TRBD1 (5 bases). This CDR3 spans 13 amino acids. Germline values: CDR1 SGHDT, CDR2 YYEEEE. Trimming left V 5 bases short and J 4 bases short, with 12 bases between. The CDR3 DNA reads TGTGCCAGCAGTCGGGACCTGGCCTATGGCTACACCTTC. Its protein is CASSRDLAYGYTF. Looking up the rest from reference TRBV5-6 and TRBJ1-2 gives the full variable domain: DAGVTQSPTHLIKTRGQQVTLRCSPKSGHDTVSWYQQALGQGPQFIFQYYEEEERQRGNFPDRFSGHQFPNYSSELNVNALLLGDSALYLCASSRDLAYGYTFGSGTRLTVV.

To note about this clone: One junction end disagrees with the germline gene, perhaps due to a read error. The V and J genes are TRBV11-3 and TRBJ2-6; D gene uncertain. Germline V gives CDR1 SGHNT, CDR2 YENEEA. The CDR3 has 13 residues. The CDR3 loop reads CASTLPGANVLTF. CDR3 in DNA: TGTGCCAGCACCTTACCTGGGGCCAACGTCCTGACTTTC.

Only a few counts were recorded for this clone. This chain joins TRBV4-2 and TRBJ2-2; TRBD2 aligns across 9 bases. The J segment lost 7 bases and the V segment lost 0 bases, leaving 9 bases of the junction unmatched. The CDR3 sequence is 17 residues long. The V gene's germline CDR1 is LGHNA and CDR2 YNFKEQ. Here the CDR3 reads CASSQDELAGAGGELFF. The CDR3 region has the DNA TGTGCCAGCAGCCAAGATGAGTTAGCGGGAGCGGGCGGGGAGCTGTTTTTT.

A single count supports this clone. The chain has TRBV27 and TRBJ2-2, with 7 nucleotides matching TRBD2. Losses at the gene ends were 7 bases for V and 1 base for J; bases not matched to a gene: 6. Per the germline V gene, CDR1 is MNHEY and CDR2 is SMNVEV (reference sequence). CDR3 length equals 15 residues. In DNA form, the CDR3 reads TGTGCCAGCACCACCACGGGGGGGAACACCGGGGAGCTGTTTTTT. Protein product: CASTTTGGNTGELFF.